This is a list of T cell receptor beta chains from one sample in a study of blood T cell repertoires in COVID-19. TCRdb's copy holds only in-frame clones and misses some; the assay was immunoSEQ multiplex PCR. The top ten hold about an eighth of the sample, which has 200,000 or so clones, about 86% seen once. Sequences were obtained from peripheral blood. The receptors come from a man younger than 45 with active or convalescent COVID-19. CDR3s include the opening cysteine and the closing phenylalanine or tryptophan. A D gene is named only where the DNA matches it firmly. Not every row has a clone size; where given, it reads once, few, many or a size class.

J gene,V gene,clone size,D gene,CDR3 DNA,CDR3 protein
TRBJ2-5,TRBV3-1/TRBV3-2,-,TRBD2,TGTGCCAGCAGCAGATGGGGGGGAGAGGGGAAAGAGACCCAGTACTTC,CASSRWGGEGKETQYF
TRBJ1-5,TRBV28,-,TRBD1,TGTGCCAGCAGTTCCCCGGGACAGGCGAATCAGCCCCAGCATTTT,CASSSPGQANQPQHF
TRBJ2-4,TRBV19,-,-,TGTGCCAGTAGCATGAGGTCCCTAGCCAAAAACATTCAGTACTTC,CASSMRSLAKNIQYF
TRBJ2-3,TRBV27,-,-,TGTGCCAGCGGATTAGGGAGGGATACGCAGTATTTT,CASGLGRDTQYF
TRBJ2-7,TRBV7-9,-,-,TGTGCCAGCAGCTTACCCCCGGGGTACGAGCAGTACTTC,CASSLPPGYEQYF
TRBJ1-1,TRBV7-9,-,TRBD1,TGTGCCAGCAGCGTGATGACAGGGAAGCTAGAAGCTTTCTTT,CASSVMTGKLEAFF
TRBJ1-4,TRBV21-1,-,-,TGTGCCAGCAGCATTGGACAGGCTATGGGGGAAAAACTGTTTTTT,CASSIGQAMGEKLFF
TRBJ2-1,TRBV2,-,TRBD1,TGTGCCAGCAGTCCAGGGGGAGCCTACGGTGAGCAGTTCTTC,CASSPGGAYGEQFF
TRBJ2-3,TRBV27,-,TRBD1,TGTGCCAGCACCGGCATAGGGACAGGGTGGAAAGATACGCAGTATTTT,CASTGIGTGWKDTQYF
TRBJ1-5,TRBV27,few,TRBD1,TGTGCCAGCCGACCCGGAGGGGGCTGGGGCAATCAGCCCCAGCATTTT,CASRPGGGWGNQPQHF
TRBJ2-7,TRBV2,-,-,TGTGCCAGCATGGCGCTCGGGGGCTACGAGCAGTACTTC,CASMALGGYEQYF
TRBJ2-1,TRBV6-4,few,-,TGTGCCAGCAGTGACTCTGAGGGAGGCTACAATGAGCAGTTCTTC,CASSDSEGGYNEQFF
TRBJ1-2,TRBV19,-,-,TGTGCCAGTAGTACCACAGGAGTTTCTAACTATGGCTACACCTTC,CASSTTGVSNYGYTF
TRBJ2-1,TRBV9,-,TRBD2,TGTGCCAGCAGCCCGGGACTAGCGAACTACAATGAGCAGTTCTTC,CASSPGLANYNEQFF
TRBJ1-1,TRBV7-6,-,TRBD1,TGTGCCAGCAGCGACCCACGACAGGGCGGTGAAGCTTTCTTT,CASSDPRQGGEAFF
TRBJ1-1,TRBV3-1/TRBV3-2,-,-,TGTGCCAGCAGCCTCGTCGGGAACACTGAAGCTTTCTTT,CASSLVGNTEAFF
TRBJ1-2,TRBV6-1,-,-,TGTGCCAGCAGTGAAGGGGCGATCCATGGCTACACCTTC,CASSEGAIHGYTF
TRBJ2-1,TRBV27,-,TRBD2,TGTGCCAGCAGTATACGGACTAGCGGGGGGACGAGCTCCTACAATGAGCAGTTCTTC,CASSIRTSGGTSSYNEQFF
TRBJ2-1,TRBV12-5,-,TRBD2,TGTGCTAGTGGGGACGGACTAGCGGGAGTGGGCAATGAGCAGTTCTTC,CASGDGLAGVGNEQFF
TRBJ1-2,TRBV24-1,-,-,TGTGCCACCAGTGACCCTGGGGCCAGGGCCGAATACACCTTC,CATSDPGARAEYTF
TRBJ2-1,TRBV3-1/TRBV3-2,-,TRBD1,TGTGCCAGCAGCCAAGATTCCGACAGGGCCGCGGATGAGCAGTTCTTC,CASSQDSDRAADEQFF
TRBJ1-2,TRBV28,-,-,TGTGCCAGCAGCAACCTGGGGGGTAAGGACTATGGCTACACCTTC,CASSNLGGKDYGYTF
TRBJ2-6,TRBV11-2,-,-,TGTGCCAGCAGCTCAATCAGGGAGGCTGGGGCCAACGTCCTGACTTTC,CASSSIREAGANVLTF